What follows are 18 T cell receptor beta chains derived from one specimen sequenced in a study of T cells in Graves' hyperthyroidism and ophthalmopathy. Amplified regions were TCR beta CDR3 sequences from RNA transcripts. The TCR CDR3 was amplified in a first-round RT-PCR using the HTBI primer set. MiXCR, run by TCRdb on the multiplex PCR reads, gives a single entry per CDR3 protein. The repertoire holds roughly 840,000 distinct CDR3 sequences, with more than 30% as singletons. Sample: blood. These receptors were collected from a young man with Graves' hyperthyroidism.

The rearrangement joins TRBV28 to TRBJ2-5, with 9 bases lining up with TRBD2. The V segment lost 0 bases and the J segment 1 base; nucleotides outside the gene matches: 3. The CDR3 is made up of 16 amino acids. The germline V gene encodes CDR1 MDHEN and CDR2 SYDVKM. The CDR3 region has the DNA TGTGCCAGCAGTTTATGGGCGGGAGGGCCCCAAGAGACCCAGTACTTC. Encoded protein: CASSLWAGGPQETQYF.

The genes are TRBV7-2 and TRBJ1-4; D might be TRBD1 (6 bases). V was trimmed by 1 base and J by 7 bases, leaving 16 bases between them. The CDR3 spans 16 residues. Germline CDR1 is SGHTA and CDR2 is FQGNSA. CDR3: CASSLGKQGLREKLFF. The CDR3 DNA reads as TGTGCCAGCAGCTTAGGAAAACAGGGTCTACGTGAAAAACTGTTTTTT.

This clonotype was observed a few times. The chain links TRBV7-2 to TRBJ1-1, with D uncertain. In germline, CDR1 is SGHTA, CDR2 FQGNSA. This CDR3 comprises 14 residues. Trimming removed 3 bases from V and 0 bases from J, with 8 bases in between. For the CDR3, the DNA is TGTGCCAGCAGCTTGGGGTTCTTGAACACTGAAGCTTTCTTT. Its protein is CASSLGFLNTEAFF.

This clonotype has ten or more counts. This chain uses TRBV7-2 with TRBJ2-5, with 7 nucleotides matching TRBD2. The CDR3 contains 15 residues. Per the germline V gene, CDR1 is SGHTA and CDR2 is FQGNSA. After removal of 9 bases from V and 2 bases from J, the junction contained 12 bases not matched to a gene. The CDR3 DNA reads as TGTGCCAGTTCGCTCTTGGGACTAAATCAAGAGACCCAGTACTTC. This gives the protein CASSLLGLNQETQYF.

This clonotype was seen only a few times. The rearrangement uses TRBV9 and TRBJ2-7, with 13 bases identical to TRBD2. Germline assignment: CDR1 SGDLS and CDR2 YYNGEE. V was pared by 3 bases and J by 7 bases, with 7 bases of the junction left unmatched. The CDR3 is 15 amino acids. CDR3 sequence: CASSAGTSGTWEQYF. The CDR3 bases are TGTGCCAGCAGCGCGGGGACTAGCGGGACCTGGGAGCAGTACTTC. Based on the CDR3 plus reference TRBV9 and TRBJ2-7, the full variable domain is DSGVTQTPKHLITATGQRVTLRCSPRSGDLSVYWYQQSLDQGLQFLIQYYNGEERAKGNILERFSAQQFPDLHSELNLSSLELGDSALYFCASSAGTSGTWEQYFGPGTRLTVT.

This clonotype was observed many times. V gene TRBV9 combines with J gene TRBJ1-6, with 9 bases identical to TRBD1. V was clipped by 3 bases and J by 9 bases; unmatched bases: 1. The CDR3 consists of 13 residues. Germline loops: CDR1 SGDLS, CDR2 YYNGEE. The CDR3 sequence: CASSADRGSPLHF. The CDR3 DNA sequence: TGTGCCAGCAGCGCGGACAGGGGTTCACCCCTCCACTTT. The complete variable domain, with remaining parts taken from reference TRBV9 and TRBJ1-6, reads DSGVTQTPKHLITATGQRVTLRCSPRSGDLSVYWYQQSLDQGLQFLIQYYNGEERAKGNILERFSAQQFPDLHSELNLSSLELGDSALYFCASSADRGSPLHFGNGTRLTVT.

This clonotype was detected many times. V usage is TRBV7-3 and J usage is TRBJ1-5; D gene unclear. Trimming took 5 bases from V and 5 from J, leaving 4 bases between them. This CDR3 has 11 residues. Germline V gives CDR1 SGHTA, CDR2 FQGTGA. The chain's CDR3 is CASSMDQPQHF. As DNA, the CDR3 is TGTGCCAGCAGCATGGATCAGCCCCAGCATTTT.

This clonotype was seen just once. A much larger clone sits a single nucleotide away, making a read error possible. The rearrangement uses TRBV7-8 and TRBJ1-4; D ambiguous. Germline lookup yields CDR1 SGHVS and CDR2 FQNEAQ. The length of the CDR3 is 13 residues. Trimming took off 8 bases at V and 5 bases at J, with 12 bases between the two ends. For the CDR3, the DNA is TGTGCCAGCGATAGGCAGCCGAATGAAAAACTGTTTTTT. Its protein is CASDRQPNEKLFF.

The chain couples TRBV2 to TRBJ2-7, with TRBD1 as a possible D gene (5 bases). With 8 bases removed from V and 1 base from J, the gap between germline ends came to 12 bases. This CDR3 is 13 amino acids long. Germline assignment: CDR1 SNHLY and CDR2 FYNNEI. The CDR3: CASVNRWSYEQYF. CDR3 in DNA: TGTGCCAGCGTTAACAGGTGGTCCTACGAGCAGTACTTC.

The table lists this clonotype with many counts. The genes are TRBV14 and TRBJ2-7; D is ambiguous. CDR3 size: 13 residues. V was shortened by 0 bases and J by 6 bases, with 9 bases between the two germline ends. Germline V gene data show CDR1 as SGHDN and CDR2 as FVKESK. CDR3 amino acids: CASSQEPPGEQYF. As DNA, the CDR3 is TGTGCCAGCAGCCAAGAACCCCCCGGCGAGCAGTACTTC.

The chain has TRBV29-1 and TRBJ1-3; no clear D gene. This CDR3 has 12 residues. Germline V gene data show CDR1 as SQVTM and CDR2 as ANQGSEA. Trimming pared 8 bases from V and 0 bases from J, leaving 8 bases between. DNA of the CDR3: TGCAGCCTTATCGGCTCTGGAAACACCATATATTTT. It specifies CSLIGSGNTIYF.

This clonotype was counted at least ten times. The chain combines TRBV10-3 with TRBJ1-3; no clear D gene. The CDR3 extends over 15 amino acids. Trimming took off 3 bases at V and 0 bases at J, with 9 bases between the two ends. Germline loops: CDR1 ENHRY, CDR2 SYGVKD. CDR3 region: CAISDTGASGNTIYF. CDR3 DNA: TGTGCCATCAGTGATACGGGTGCCTCTGGAAACACCATATATTTT.

V usage is TRBV7-2 and J usage is TRBJ1-2, with 7 bases fitting TRBD1. Germline values: CDR1 SGHTA, CDR2 FQGNSA. Trimming took 5 bases from V and 4 from J; bases not matched to a gene: 13. This CDR3 is 16 amino acids long. This chain's CDR3 is CASSPGQAMVRYGYTF. CDR3 sequence (DNA): TGTGCCAGCAGCCCCGGACAGGCAATGGTTCGCTATGGCTACACCTTC.

This clonotype has at least ten counts. The chain couples TRBV29-1 to TRBJ1-2; D unresolved. V was pared by 7 bases and J by 3 bases, with 15 bases between. CDR1 is SQVTM and CDR2 is ANQGSEA in the germline V gene. The CDR3 consists of 13 residues. The CDR3 loop reads CSAPEPRDYGYTF. The CDR3, as DNA: TGCAGCGCCCCTGAGCCACGGGACTATGGCTACACCTTC.

This chain joins TRBV10-3 and TRBJ1-2; 8 bases fit TRBD1. Germline loops: CDR1 ENHRY, CDR2 SYGVKD. This CDR3 has 16 amino acids. V gave up 2 bases and J gave up 6 bases; unmatched junction bases: 11. The CDR3 DNA follows: TGTGCCATCAGTGAGGTTACGATGGACAGGGAAGATGGCTACACCTTC. Translating gives CAISEVTMDREDGYTF.

This clonotype turned up a few times. The rearrangement uses TRBV2 and TRBJ1-1; D is perhaps TRBD1 (6 bases). Trimming cost V 5 bases and J 0 bases, with 22 bases left between them. CDR1 is SNHLY and CDR2 is FYNNEI in the germline V gene. The CDR3 runs to 18 residues. The chain's CDR3 is CASSSRHPGGGMNTEAFF. In DNA form, the CDR3 reads TGTGCCAGCAGTTCGAGACACCCTGGGGGGGGCATGAACACTGAAGCTTTCTTT.

This clonotype showed up many times. The rearrangement links TRBV7-2 to TRBJ1-2, with D hard to call. This CDR3 is 13 amino acids long. Trimming stripped 5 bases from V and 4 bases from J, with 11 bases between. CDR1 is SGHTA, CDR2 FQGNSA, per germline. The CDR3 reads CASSLLGSYGYTF. In nucleotides, the CDR3 is TGTGCCAGCAGCCTGCTCGGGAGCTATGGCTACACCTTC.

As to this clonotype: One end of the junction is discordant with germline, which a read error may explain. The J gene is TRBJ2-7, the V gene TRBV25-1; TRBD1 is a possible D gene (6 bases). CDR3 length equals 14 residues. Per germline, CDR1 MGHDK and CDR2 SYGVNS. The CDR3 sequence is CASSFSQTGYEQYF. The CDR3 nucleotides are TGCGCCAGCAGCTTTTCCCAGACAGGCTACGAGCAGTACTTC.